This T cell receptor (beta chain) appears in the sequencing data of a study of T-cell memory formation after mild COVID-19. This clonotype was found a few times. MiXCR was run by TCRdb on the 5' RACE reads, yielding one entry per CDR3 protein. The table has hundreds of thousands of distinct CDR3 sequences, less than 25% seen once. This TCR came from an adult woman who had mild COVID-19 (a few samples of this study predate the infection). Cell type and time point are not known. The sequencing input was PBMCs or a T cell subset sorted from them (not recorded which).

The DNA for the CDR3 is TGTGCCAGCAGCCCTGCGGCTAGCGGGAAGGAATACGAGCAGTACTTC. Translating gives CASSPAASGKEYEQYF. This rearrangement joins TRBV7-9 to TRBJ2-7; 9 nucleotides line up with TRBD2. V gave up 5 bases and J gave up 4 bases; unmatched junction bases: 12. Germline CDR1 reads SEHNR; CDR2 reads FQNEAQ (reference sequence). The CDR3 extends over 16 amino acids.